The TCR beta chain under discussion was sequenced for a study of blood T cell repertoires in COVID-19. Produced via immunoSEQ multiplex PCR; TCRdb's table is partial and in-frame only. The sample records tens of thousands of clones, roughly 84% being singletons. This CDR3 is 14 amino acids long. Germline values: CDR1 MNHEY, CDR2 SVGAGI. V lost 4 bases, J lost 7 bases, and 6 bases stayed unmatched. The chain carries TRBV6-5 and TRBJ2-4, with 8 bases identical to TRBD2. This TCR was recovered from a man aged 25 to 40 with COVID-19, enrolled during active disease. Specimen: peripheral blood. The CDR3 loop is CASSLGGRTNIQYF. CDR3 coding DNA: TGTGCCAGCAGTTTAGGCGGGAGGACGAACATTCAGTACTTC.